This entry describes one TCR beta chain. There are 17 residues in the CDR3. The V gene's germline CDR1 is LNHDA and CDR2 SQIVND (reference sequence). The junction had 6 bases not matched to a gene; V was cut back by 4 bases and J by 4 bases. These data belong to a study of T cell responses to AZD1222 COVID-19 vaccine. Method: immunoSEQ multiplex PCR; TCRdb's copy keeps in-frame clones and lacks some. The data hold 100,000 or so clones, with around nine tenths observed a single time. This TCR derives from an adult in good health. The specimen was peripheral blood, collected on day 0 of AZD1222 vaccination. This sequence joins TRBV19 and TRBJ2-1; the match to TRBD2 covers 14 bases. The CDR3 bases are TGTGCCAGTAGTACCCATCGACTAGCGGGGGGGTACAATGAGCAGTTCTTC. Residues: CASSTHRLAGGYNEQFF.